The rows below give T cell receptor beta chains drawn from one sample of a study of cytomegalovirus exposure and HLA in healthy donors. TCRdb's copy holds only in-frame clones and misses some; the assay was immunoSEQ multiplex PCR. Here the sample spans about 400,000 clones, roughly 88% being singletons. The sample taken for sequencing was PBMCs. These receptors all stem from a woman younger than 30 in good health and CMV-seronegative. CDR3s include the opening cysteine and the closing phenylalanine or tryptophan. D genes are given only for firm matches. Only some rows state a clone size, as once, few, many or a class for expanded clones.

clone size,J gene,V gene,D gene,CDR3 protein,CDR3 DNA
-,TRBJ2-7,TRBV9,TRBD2,CASRPGLAGDEQYF,TGTGCCAGCAGACCGGGACTAGCGGGAGACGAGCAGTACTTC
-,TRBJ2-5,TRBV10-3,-,CAISVDSGRRETQYF,TGTGCCATCAGTGTAGATAGCGGTCGGCGGGAGACCCAGTACTTC
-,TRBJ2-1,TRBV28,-,CASSLMGALFF,TGTGCCAGCAGTTTAATGGGGGCGCTGTTCTTC
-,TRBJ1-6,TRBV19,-,CASSIQGSTYNSPLHF,TGTGCCAGTAGTATCCAGGGTAGCACCTATAATTCACCCCTCCACTTT
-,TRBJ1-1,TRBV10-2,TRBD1,CASSKTGVTTEAFF,TGCGCCAGCAGTAAAACAGGGGTGACCACTGAAGCTTTCTTT
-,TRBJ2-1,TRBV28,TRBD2,CASSPGGSHYNEQFF,TGTGCCAGCAGTCCCGGGGGGAGCCACTACAATGAGCAGTTCTTC
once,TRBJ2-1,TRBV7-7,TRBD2,CASRPSGTSAYNEQFF,TGTGCCAGCAGACCTTCCGGGACTAGCGCCTACAATGAGCAGTTCTTC
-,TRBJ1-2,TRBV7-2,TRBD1,CASSPQGAISYGYTF,TGTGCCAGCAGCCCACAGGGGGCGATCTCCTATGGCTACACCTTC
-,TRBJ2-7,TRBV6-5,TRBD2,CASSYGGGAYEQYF,TGTGCCAGCAGTTACGGCGGGGGGGCCTACGAGCAGTACTTC
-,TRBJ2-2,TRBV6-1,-,CASSEDLFSGELFF,TGTGCCAGCAGTGAAGATCTCTTTAGCGGGGAGCTGTTTTTT
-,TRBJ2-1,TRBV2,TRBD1,CASRGQGAYEQFF,TGTGCCAGCAGGGGACAGGGGGCCTATGAGCAGTTCTTC
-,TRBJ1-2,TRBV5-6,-,CASSSWEGGYYTF,TGTGCCAGCAGCTCCTGGGAGGGGGGATACTACACCTTC
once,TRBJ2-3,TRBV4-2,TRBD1,CASRGTGGTDTQYF,TGTGCCAGTAGAGGGACAGGGGGAACAGATACGCAGTATTTT